One sample yielded the 15 T cell receptor beta chains listed below, sequenced in a study of regulatory T cells in long-lasting Graves disease (dated by TCRdb to the early 2020s). What the time point label conveys for this sample: newly diagnosed GD, antithyroid drugs for less than 3 months. RNA was extracted from PBMCs in TRIzol for both TCR sequencing and RNA sequencing. Receptor amplification or capture employed multiplex PCR. TCRdb lists the instrument as Illumina HiSeq 4000. TCR beta libraries were built with iRepertoire HTBI primers and Arm-PCR amplification of CDR3 regions. The raw public data were reprocessed by TCRdb itself: fastp quality trimming at Q25, MiXCR clonotype calling, in-frame beta chains only. Identical CDR3 proteins give one entry, which carries the most common genes and DNA. The sample includes 350,000 to 400,000 distinct CDR3 sequences, with around 15% observed a single time. Jointly, the top ten make up approximately 21% of the sample.

The source material was peripheral blood mononuclear cells (PBMCs), sampled at new diagnosis, from a patient treated with antithyroid drugs. Every receptor here comes from a female donor with Graves disease.

About this clonotype: A much larger clone differs from this one at a single base, so this may be a read error. The chain combines TRBV12-3 or TRBV12-4 with TRBJ2-1; 11 nucleotides align to TRBD2. J was trimmed by 1 base and V by 8 bases; bases with no gene match: 10. The CDR3 extends over 17 amino acids. CDR3 residues: CASRGLSGRGSYNEQFF. Written as DNA, the CDR3 is TGTGCCAGCCGCGGACTTAGCGGGAGGGGGTCCTACAATGAGCAGTTCTTC.

This clonotype was detected many times. The chain carries TRBV12-3 or TRBV12-4 and TRBJ2-1; 13 bases match TRBD2. This CDR3 has 19 amino acids. Unmatched junction bases numbered 11, after V lost 6 bases and J lost 0 bases. The CDR3 region has the DNA TGTGCCAGCAGCCAAACTAGCGGGAGGGCCCTGAGCTCCTACAATGAGCAGTTCTTC. Its translation: CASSQTSGRALSSYNEQFF.

The sample holds many counts of this clonotype. The CDR3 here is CASSPDRQGGSPLHF. Written as DNA, the CDR3 is TGTGCCAGTAGTCCCGATCGACAGGGCGGTTCACCCCTCCACTTT. This chain uses TRBV19 with TRBJ1-6; TRBD1 matches at 7 bases. This CDR3 comprises 15 residues. V lost 5 bases, J lost 9 bases, and 10 bases stayed unmatched. Germline V gene lookup returns CDR1 LNHDA and CDR2 SQIVND (reference sequence). The variable domain in full, with the rest retrieved from reference TRBV19 and TRBJ1-6, is DGGITQSPKYLFRKEGQNVTLSCEQNLNHDAMYWYRQDPGQGLRLIYYSQIVNDFQKGDIAEGYSVSREKKESFPLTVTSAQKNPTAFYLCASSPDRQGGSPLHFGNGTRLTVT.

There are many counts of this clonotype. V usage is TRBV5-1 and J usage is TRBJ1-5; D is uncertain. The CDR3 is made up of 15 amino acids. Per germline, CDR1 SGHRS and CDR2 YFSETQ. Trimming took 1 base from V and 2 from J, leaving 10 bases between them. Here the CDR3 DNA reads TGCGCCAGCAGCTTGTACGGGGAGGGCAATCAGCCCCAGCATTTT. Translation: CASSLYGEGNQPQHF.

In the case of this clonotype: The junction departs from the called germline gene at one end, perhaps through a read error. The rearrangement uses TRBV14 and TRBJ1-4; D is unclear. This CDR3 has 13 residues. Per the germline V gene, CDR1 is SGHDN and CDR2 is FVKESK. The CDR3 bases are TGTACCAGCGGGTTTTCAACTAATGAAAAACTGTTTTTT. Its translation: CTSGFSTNEKLFF.

This clonotype was recorded many times. DNA of the CDR3: TGTGCCAGCAGTTTAAACCCGGGCTACTCCTACAATGAGCAGTTCTTC. Protein product: CASSLNPGYSYNEQFF. This rearrangement joins TRBV27 to TRBJ2-1; D gene uncertain. The CDR3 covers 16 residues. Per the germline V gene, CDR1 is MNHEY and CDR2 is SMNVEV (reference sequence). Trimming took 2 bases from V and 0 from J, leaving 11 bases between them.

This clonotype was recorded many times. The V and J genes are TRBV3-1 and TRBJ2-5, with 9 bases aligning to TRBD1. This CDR3 is 16 amino acids long. Germline CDR1 is LGHDT and CDR2 is YNNKEL (reference sequence). Trimming cost V 1 base and J 1 base; bases outside gene matches: 4. The CDR3 bases are TGTGCCAGCAGCCAAGCAGGACAGGGGTTCCAAGAGACCCAGTACTTC. This gives the protein CASSQAGQGFQETQYF.

Many counts were recorded for this clonotype. This chain connects TRBV7-2 to TRBJ2-7; perhaps TRBD1 as D (6 bases). Germline V gives CDR1 SGHTA, CDR2 FQGNSA. Trimming took off 5 bases at V and 6 bases at J, with 14 bases between the two ends. The CDR3 contains 13 residues. The DNA of the CDR3 is TGTGCCAGCAGCCTACAGGGTTTCGGCGAGCAGTACTTC. Translated: CASSLQGFGEQYF.

This clonotype was recorded many times. The J gene is TRBJ2-1, the V gene TRBV27, with D possibly being TRBD1 or TRBD2 (5 bases each). The CDR3 is 15 amino acids. In germline, CDR1 is MNHEY, CDR2 SMNVEV (reference sequence). Trimming removed 5 bases from V and 2 bases from J, with 13 bases in between. The chain's CDR3 is CASSSRPGPYNEQFF. CDR3 nucleotides: TGTGCCAGCAGTAGTCGCCCGGGACCCTACAATGAGCAGTTCTTC.

Many counts were recorded for this clonotype. The chain is built from TRBV29-1 and TRBJ2-7; D perhaps matches TRBD1 (6 bases). CDR1 is SQVTM and CDR2 is ANQGSEA in the germline V gene. This CDR3 is built from 14 residues. The V and J ends lost 6 bases and 2 bases respectively, with 17 bases between them. In DNA form, the CDR3 reads TGCAGCGTGGCCGGGACACACAGTACCTACGAGCAGTACTTC. It yields the protein CSVAGTHSTYEQYF.

This chain uses TRBV4-2 with TRBJ1-2; 7 bases align to TRBD1. There are 15 residues in the CDR3. Germline loops: CDR1 LGHNA, CDR2 YNFKEQ. V dropped 1 base and J dropped 4; count of bases not matched to a gene: 6. CDR3 bases: TGTGCCAGCAGCCAAGTCAGGGGGGGAGCCTATGGCTACACCTTC. Translation gives CASSQVRGGAYGYTF.

This clonotype showed up many times. V and J are TRBV27 and TRBJ1-2; perhaps TRBD1 as D (6 bases). The CDR3 runs to 15 residues. With 2 bases removed from V and 5 bases from J, the gap between germline ends came to 15 bases. Germline lookup yields CDR1 MNHEY and CDR2 SMNVEV (reference sequence). The DNA of the CDR3 is TGTGCCAGCAGTTTAGCCGGGGGCGAGGGGTATGGCTACACCTTC. As protein: CASSLAGGEGYGYTF.

This clonotype was observed many times. The V gene is TRBV24-1, the J gene TRBJ1-5, with D uncertain. The ends were cut back, 2 bases at V and 0 bases at J, with 13 bases in the middle. The CDR3 spans 17 residues. CDR1 is KGHDR and CDR2 is SFDVKD in the germline V gene. For the CDR3, the DNA is TGTGCCACCAGTGATTCTGAAAACTCCTATAGCAATCAGCCCCAGCATTTT. Translating it yields CATSDSENSYSNQPQHF.

This clonotype was recorded a few times. The chain carries TRBV3-1 and TRBJ2-1, with D perhaps TRBD1 (5 bases). Germline V lookup: CDR1 LGHDT, CDR2 YNNKEL (reference sequence). V was shortened by 0 bases and J by 7 bases, with 16 bases between the two germline ends. This CDR3 is built from 16 residues. CDR3 DNA: TGTGCCAGCAGCCAAGACAGGGCTCGTGGCGTGAATGAGCAGTTCTTC. This encodes CASSQDRARGVNEQFF.

In regard to this clonotype: This may be a read error, as it is one base from a much larger clone. This chain joins TRBV12-3 or TRBV12-4 and TRBJ1-2; perhaps TRBD1 as D (5 bases). The CDR3 totals 16 residues. V shed 8 bases and J shed 0 bases, with 19 bases lying between them. The DNA of the CDR3 is TGTGCCAGCGGGTCGAACAGGATCAGCGCTAACTATGGCTACACCTTC. It yields the protein CASGSNRISANYGYTF.